The T cell receptor (beta chain) under discussion was sequenced for a study of cytomegalovirus exposure and HLA in healthy donors. With 60 Vbeta and 13 Jbeta primers, the PCR was carried out. Using immunoSEQ multiplex PCR, the repertoire was profiled, and TCRdb retains in-frame clones only, with some absent. The table lists around 190,000 clones, 65% to 75% of them singletons. Specimen: PBMCs. The clonotype originates from a man between 25 and 39 years old in good health and CMV-seropositive.

The CDR3 protein is CASSFMASLNNEQFF. The CDR3 nucleotides read TGTGCCAGCAGTTTTATGGCTAGTCTAAACAATGAGCAGTTCTTC. The J gene is TRBJ2-1, the V gene TRBV28; D remains ambiguous. With 3 bases removed from V and 5 bases from J, the gap between germline ends came to 14 bases. This CDR3 spans 15 amino acids. CDR1 and CDR2 (germline): MDHEN, SYDVKM.